Below, one T cell receptor (beta chain) is given with its context. The antigen remains undetermined. This specimen comes from a study of molecular identifiers for immune sequencing clone quantification. The overall study: In replicates, RNA taken from roughly 20,000 or 100,000 naive CD8 cells was divided five ways, and four portions underwent sequencing. General observations from the study: Spiked Jurkat TCR RNA equal to one cell could reportedly be picked out among some 1 million naive cells.

Naive CD8 libraries came from about 20,000 to 1,000,000 sorted cells with 10%, 30% or 50% RNA. The germline V gene has CDR1 MNHEY and CDR2 SMNVEV (reference sequence). V lost 5 bases, J lost 4 bases, and 13 bases stayed unmatched. This CDR3 contains 18 residues. Library preparation followed earlier protocols using designated TCR primers. TCRdb re-analysed the PCR reads in MiXCR, keeping a single row per CDR3 protein. The table records 600,000 to 650,000 distinct CDR3 sequences, around 20% of them present only once. The TCR was taken from a human donor in good health. Some libraries in this study had Jurkat cell RNA spiked in. The specimen was naive CD8+ T cells from blood, with Jurkat cell RNA spiked in. Subset given: FACS-sorted CD8+CD4-CCR7+CD45RA+ naive T cells. This rearrangement joins TRBV27 to TRBJ2-1, with 11 bases fitting TRBD1. The CDR3 sequence is CASSLMARDRGGYNEQFF. The CDR3 region has the DNA TGTGCCAGCAGTCTTATGGCCCGGGACAGGGGGGGATACAATGAGCAGTTCTTC.